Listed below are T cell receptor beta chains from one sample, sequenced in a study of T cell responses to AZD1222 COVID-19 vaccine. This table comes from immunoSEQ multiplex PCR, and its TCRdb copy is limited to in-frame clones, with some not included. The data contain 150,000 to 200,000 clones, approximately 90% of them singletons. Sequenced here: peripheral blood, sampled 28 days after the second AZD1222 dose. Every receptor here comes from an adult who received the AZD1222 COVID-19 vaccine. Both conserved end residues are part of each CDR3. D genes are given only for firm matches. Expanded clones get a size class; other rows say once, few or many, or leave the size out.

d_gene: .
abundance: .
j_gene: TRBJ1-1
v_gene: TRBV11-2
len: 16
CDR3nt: TGTGCCAGCAGCTTAGGGGACGTTGGAAGTGAAACTGAAGCTTTCTTT
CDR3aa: CASSLGDVGSETEAFF

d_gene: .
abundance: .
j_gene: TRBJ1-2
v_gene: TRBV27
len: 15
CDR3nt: TGTGCCAGCAGTTTCTCCCAGGGCAATTACTATGGCTACACCTTC
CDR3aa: CASSFSQGNYYGYTF

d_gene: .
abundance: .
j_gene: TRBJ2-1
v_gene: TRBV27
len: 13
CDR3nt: TGTGCCAGCGGGTCAGGGGCTTACAATGAGCAGTTCTTC
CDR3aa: CASGSGAYNEQFF

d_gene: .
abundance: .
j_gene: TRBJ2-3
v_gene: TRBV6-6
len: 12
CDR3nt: TGTGCCAGCAGCCAGACGGAAGATACGCAGTATTTT
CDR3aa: CASSQTEDTQYF

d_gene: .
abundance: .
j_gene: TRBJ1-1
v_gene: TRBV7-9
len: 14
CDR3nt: TGTGCCAGCAGCTTAGGGGGGGCTATCACTGAAGCTTTCTTT
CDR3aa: CASSLGGAITEAFF

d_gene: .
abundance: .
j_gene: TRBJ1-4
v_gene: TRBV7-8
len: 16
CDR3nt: TGTGCCAGCAGCTCCTCTCCGACAGGCTCTAATGAAAAACTGTTTTTT
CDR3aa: CASSSSPTGSNEKLFF

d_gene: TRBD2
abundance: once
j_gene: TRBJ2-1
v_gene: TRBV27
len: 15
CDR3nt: TGTGCCAGCAGTTGGAGCGGGGGAAGATACAATGAGCAGTTCTTC
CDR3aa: CASSWSGGRYNEQFF

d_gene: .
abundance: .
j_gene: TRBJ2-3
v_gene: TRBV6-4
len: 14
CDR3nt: TGTGCCAGCAGGGACCACCGAAGCACAGATACGCAGTATTTT
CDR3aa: CASRDHRSTDTQYF

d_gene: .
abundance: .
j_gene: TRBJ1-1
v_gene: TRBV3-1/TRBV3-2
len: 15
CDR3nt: TGTGCCAGCAGCCCCCACAACAGGGAAGGGTTGGGAGCTTTCTTT
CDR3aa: CASSPHNREGLGAFF

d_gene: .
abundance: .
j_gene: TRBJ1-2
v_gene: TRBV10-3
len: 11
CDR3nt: TGTGCCATCAGTGCGGAGAATGGCTACACCTTC
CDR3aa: CAISAENGYTF

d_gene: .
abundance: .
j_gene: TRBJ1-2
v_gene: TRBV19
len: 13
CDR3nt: TGTGCCAGTAGTATAAACAGGGCCACTGGCTACACCTTC
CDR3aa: CASSINRATGYTF

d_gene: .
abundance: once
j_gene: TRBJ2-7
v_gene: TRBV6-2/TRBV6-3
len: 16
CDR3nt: TGTGCCAGCAGTTCCCCTCCCCGGGATAGGACGAGGGAGCAGTACTTC
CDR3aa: CASSSPPRDRTREQYF

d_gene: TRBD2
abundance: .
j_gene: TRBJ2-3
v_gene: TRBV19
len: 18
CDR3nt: TGTGCCAGTACCCGTGCCCCCGGACTAGCGGGGGTCACAGATACGCAGTATTTT
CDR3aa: CASTRAPGLAGVTDTQYF

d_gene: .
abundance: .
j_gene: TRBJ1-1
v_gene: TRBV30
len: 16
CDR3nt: TGTGCCTGGACCTCTAGCTCCGGGACCTTGAACACTGAAGCTTTCTTT
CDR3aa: CAWTSSSGTLNTEAFF

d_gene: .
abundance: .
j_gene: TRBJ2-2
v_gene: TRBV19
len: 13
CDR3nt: TGTGCCAGTAGTACCGTCCACACCGGGGAGCTGTTTTTT
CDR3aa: CASSTVHTGELFF

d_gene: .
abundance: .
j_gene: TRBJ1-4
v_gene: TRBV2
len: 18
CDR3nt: TGTGCCAGCAGCGGTTTGGGGGGGAAAGGTTCAACTAATGAAAAACTGTTTTTT
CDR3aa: CASSGLGGKGSTNEKLFF

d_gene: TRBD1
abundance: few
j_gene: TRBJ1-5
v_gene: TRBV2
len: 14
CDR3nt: TGTGCCAGCAGTGCAGACAGGGCGCATCAGCCCCAGCATTTT
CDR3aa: CASSADRAHQPQHF

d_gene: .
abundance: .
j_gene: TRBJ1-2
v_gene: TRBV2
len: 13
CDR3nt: TGTGCCAGCAGTGAAGGGTTTATCTATGGCTACACCTTC
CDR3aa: CASSEGFIYGYTF

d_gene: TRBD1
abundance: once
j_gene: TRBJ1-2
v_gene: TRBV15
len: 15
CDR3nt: TGTGCCACCAGCAAATCCGGGACAGGGGCGAATGGCTACACCTTC
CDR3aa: CATSKSGTGANGYTF

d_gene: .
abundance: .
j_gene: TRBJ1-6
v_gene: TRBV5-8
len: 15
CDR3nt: TGTGCCAGCAGCTTGCGTGGCAGGGCCCATTCACCCCTCCACTTT
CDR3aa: CASSLRGRAHSPLHF

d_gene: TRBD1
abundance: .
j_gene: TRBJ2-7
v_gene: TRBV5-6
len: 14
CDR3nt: TGTGCCAGCAGCCCCGGGACAGGGACAAACGAGCAGTACTTC
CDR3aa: CASSPGTGTNEQYF

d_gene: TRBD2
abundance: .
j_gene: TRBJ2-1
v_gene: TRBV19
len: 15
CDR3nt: TGTGCCAGTAGTATTCTAGCGGGGATCTACAATGAGCAGTTCTTC
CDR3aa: CASSILAGIYNEQFF

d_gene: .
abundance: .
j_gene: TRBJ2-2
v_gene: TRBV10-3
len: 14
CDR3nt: TGTGCCATCAGTGCCGGGATGAACACCGGGGAGCTGTTTTTT
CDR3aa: CAISAGMNTGELFF

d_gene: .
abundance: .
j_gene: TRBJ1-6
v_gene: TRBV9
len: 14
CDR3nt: TGTGCCAGCAGCGTAGGGAGGGGGAGTTCACCCCTCCACTTT
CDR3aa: CASSVGRGSSPLHF

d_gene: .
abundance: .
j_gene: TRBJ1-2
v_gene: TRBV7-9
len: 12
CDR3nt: TGTGCCAGCAGCTTAGAGGTCCAAGGCTACACCTTC
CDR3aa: CASSLEVQGYTF

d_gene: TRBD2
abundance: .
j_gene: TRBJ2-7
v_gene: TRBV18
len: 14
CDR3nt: TGTGCCAGCTCACCAGGTAGCGGGGGCTACGAGCAGTACTTC
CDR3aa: CASSPGSGGYEQYF

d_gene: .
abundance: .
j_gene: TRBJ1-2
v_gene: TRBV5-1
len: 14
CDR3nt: TGCGCCAGCAGCCCCGTCGGGGAAGGCTATGGCTACACCTTC
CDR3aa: CASSPVGEGYGYTF

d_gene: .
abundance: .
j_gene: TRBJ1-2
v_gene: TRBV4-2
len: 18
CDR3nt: TGTGCCAGCAGCCAAGATCCCTCCGGGCCCCTTCGTAACTATGGCTACACCTTC
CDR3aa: CASSQDPSGPLRNYGYTF

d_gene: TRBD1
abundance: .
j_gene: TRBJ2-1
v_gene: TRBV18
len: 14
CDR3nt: TGTGCCAGCTCATCCCTGGACAGGGTCCATGAGCAGTTCTTC
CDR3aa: CASSSLDRVHEQFF

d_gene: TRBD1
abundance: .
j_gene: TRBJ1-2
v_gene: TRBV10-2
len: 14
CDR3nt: TGCGCCAGCAGTGATGTCACAGGGGCCTATGGCTACACCTTC
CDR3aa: CASSDVTGAYGYTF

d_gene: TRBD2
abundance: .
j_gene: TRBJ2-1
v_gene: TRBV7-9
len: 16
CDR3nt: TGTGCCAGCTCATTAGGGGCTAGCGGGGGGGCGGATGAGCAGTTCTTC
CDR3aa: CASSLGASGGADEQFF

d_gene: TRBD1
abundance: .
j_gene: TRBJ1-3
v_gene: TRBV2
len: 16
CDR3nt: TGTGCCAGCAGTGCTTACAGGGGAAGGACTGGAAACACCATATATTTT
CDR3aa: CASSAYRGRTGNTIYF

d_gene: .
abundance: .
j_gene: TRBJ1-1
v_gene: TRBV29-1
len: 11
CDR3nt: TGCAGCGTTGTGGTGGGGGGGGAAGCTTTCTTT
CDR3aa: CSVVVGGEAFF

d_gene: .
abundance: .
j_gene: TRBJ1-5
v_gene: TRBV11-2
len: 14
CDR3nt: TGTGCCAGCAGCTTAGGGGTTGGCAATCAGCCCCAGCATTTT
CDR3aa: CASSLGVGNQPQHF

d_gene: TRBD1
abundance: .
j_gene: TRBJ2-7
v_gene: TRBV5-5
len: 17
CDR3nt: TGTGCCAGCAGCTTAACCACAGGGGGCAGAATATCCTACGAGCAGTACTTC
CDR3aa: CASSLTTGGRISYEQYF

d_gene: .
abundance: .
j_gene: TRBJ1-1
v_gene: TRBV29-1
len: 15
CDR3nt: TGCAGCGCGGCGGCATTTTACAGGGAGGGCACTGAAGCTTTCTTT
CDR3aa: CSAAAFYREGTEAFF

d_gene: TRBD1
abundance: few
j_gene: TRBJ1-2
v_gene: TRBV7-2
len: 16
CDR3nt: TGTGCCAGCAGCCTCGTTGCCGGGACAGGGAACTATGGCTACACCTTC
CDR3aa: CASSLVAGTGNYGYTF

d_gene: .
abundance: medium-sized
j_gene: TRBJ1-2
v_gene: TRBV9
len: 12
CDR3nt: TGTGCCAGCAGCGTTTCTTCGTGGGGCTACACCTTC
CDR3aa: CASSVSSWGYTF

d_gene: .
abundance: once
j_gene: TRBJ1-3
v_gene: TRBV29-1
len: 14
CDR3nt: TGCAGCGTCGCCGGGTCCTTCTCTGGAAACACCATATATTTT
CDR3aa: CSVAGSFSGNTIYF

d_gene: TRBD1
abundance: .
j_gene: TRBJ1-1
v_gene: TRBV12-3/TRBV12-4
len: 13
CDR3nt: TGTGCCAGCAGGCACGCCGGGACAGGGGAGGCTTTCTTT
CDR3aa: CASRHAGTGEAFF

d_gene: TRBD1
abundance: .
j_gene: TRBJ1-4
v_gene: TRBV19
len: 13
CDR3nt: TGTGCCAGTGGCGGGACAGCGGATGAAAAACTGTTTTTT
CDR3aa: CASGGTADEKLFF

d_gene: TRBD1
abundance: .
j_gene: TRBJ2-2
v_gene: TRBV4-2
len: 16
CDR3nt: TGTGCCAGCAGCCAAAGAATACGGGACAGGGTCGGGGAGCTGTTTTTT
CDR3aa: CASSQRIRDRVGELFF

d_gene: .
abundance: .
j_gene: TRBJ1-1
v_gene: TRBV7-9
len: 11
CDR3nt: TGTGCCACCGATTACGGGACAGAAGCTTTCTTT
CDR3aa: CATDYGTEAFF

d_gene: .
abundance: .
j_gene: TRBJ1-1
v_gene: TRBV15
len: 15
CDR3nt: TGTGCCACCAGCAGAGATCCCTTTCTCAACACTGAAGCTTTCTTT
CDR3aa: CATSRDPFLNTEAFF

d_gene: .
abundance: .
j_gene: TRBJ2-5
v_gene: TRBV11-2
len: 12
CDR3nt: TGTGCCAGCAGCTTGAACCAAGAGACCCAGTACTTC
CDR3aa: CASSLNQETQYF

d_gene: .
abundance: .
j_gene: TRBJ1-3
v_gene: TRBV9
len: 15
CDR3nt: TGTGCCAGCAGCCTGGGGGGTAGGGCTGGAAACACCATATATTTT
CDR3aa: CASSLGGRAGNTIYF

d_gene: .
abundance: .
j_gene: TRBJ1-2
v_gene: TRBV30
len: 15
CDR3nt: TGTGCCTGGAGCTACACCGCCGCGGGGCTCTATGGCTACACCTTC
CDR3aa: CAWSYTAAGLYGYTF

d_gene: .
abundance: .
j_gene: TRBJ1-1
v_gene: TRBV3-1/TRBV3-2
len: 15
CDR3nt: TGTGCCAGCAGCCTGGGCTTTTCCGGGAACACTGAAGCTTTCTTT
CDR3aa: CASSLGFSGNTEAFF

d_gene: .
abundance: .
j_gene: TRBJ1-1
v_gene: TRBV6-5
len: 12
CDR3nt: TGTGCCAGCAGCTCCGTAGGAACTGAAGCTTTCTTT
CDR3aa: CASSSVGTEAFF

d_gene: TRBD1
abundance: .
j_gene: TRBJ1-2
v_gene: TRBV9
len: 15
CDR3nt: TGTGCCAGCAGCGCGACAGGGGCCCGGGTCTATGGCTACACCTTC
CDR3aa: CASSATGARVYGYTF

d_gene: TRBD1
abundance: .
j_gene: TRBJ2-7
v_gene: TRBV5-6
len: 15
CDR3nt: TGTGCCAGCAGCTACCCGGCAGGGGGCTCCTACGAGCAGTACTTC
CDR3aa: CASSYPAGGSYEQYF

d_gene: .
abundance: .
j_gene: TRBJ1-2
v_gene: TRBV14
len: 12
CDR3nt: TGTGCCAGCAGCAGTCAGTACTATGGCTACACCTTC
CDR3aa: CASSSQYYGYTF